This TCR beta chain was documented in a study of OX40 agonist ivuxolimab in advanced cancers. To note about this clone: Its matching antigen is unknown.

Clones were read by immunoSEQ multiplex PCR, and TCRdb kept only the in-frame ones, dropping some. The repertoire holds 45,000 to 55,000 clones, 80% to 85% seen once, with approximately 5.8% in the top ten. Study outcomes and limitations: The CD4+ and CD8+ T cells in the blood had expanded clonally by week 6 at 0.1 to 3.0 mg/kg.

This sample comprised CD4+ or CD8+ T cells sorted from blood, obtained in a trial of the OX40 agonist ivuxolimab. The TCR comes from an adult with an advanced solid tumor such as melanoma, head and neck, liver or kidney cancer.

CDR3 bases: TGTGCCAGTAGTATTGAAGGATCAAACACTGAAGCTTTCTTT. Translated: CASSIEGSNTEAFF. The genes are TRBV19 and TRBJ1-1; no firm D call. The V end lost 3 bases, the J end lost 2 bases, and 10 bases lay between the germline ends. The germline V gene encodes CDR1 LNHDA and CDR2 SQIVND (reference sequence). This CDR3 is built from 14 residues.